This entry lists 26 T cell receptor beta chains sequenced from one sample in a study of T cell repertoires in cytomegalovirus infection (dated by TCRdb to between 2018 and 2020). The instrument was an Illumina HiSeq 1500. The public reads were run again by TCRdb, first through fastp at Q25 and then through MiXCR, and only productive beta chains were kept. All rows with the same CDR3 protein become a single entry with the most common DNA and genes. Here the sample has fewer than 250,000 distinct CDR3 sequences; more than 9% occur a single time. The ten largest make up approximately 1.6% of the sample. The sequencing sample was made of PBMCs. Receptors originate from a human donor in good health (CMV status not recorded). Some clones in this sample may be carry-over from other donors' samples.

This clonotype has more than one count but fewer than ten. The rearrangement uses TRBV5-1 and TRBJ2-1; D is uncertain. Per germline, CDR1 SGHRS and CDR2 YFSETQ. Trimming shortened V by 0 bases and J by 4 bases, and 14 bases separated the two germline ends. The CDR3 is made up of 16 amino acids. CDR3 protein: CASSLDGRGGYNEQFF. The DNA of the CDR3 is TGCGCCAGCAGCTTGGACGGGCGCGGTGGGTACAATGAGCAGTTCTTC.

This clonotype was picked up many times. The chain uses TRBV7-9 and TRBJ1-4; D remains unclear. CDR1 and CDR2 from the germline V gene are SEHNR and FQNEAQ (reference sequence). Trimming stripped 5 bases from V and 0 bases from J, with 10 bases between. The length of the CDR3 is 15 residues. The CDR3 DNA follows: TGTGCCAGCAGCCGCGGAGATGCAACTAATGAAAAACTGTTTTTT. This codes for CASSRGDATNEKLFF.

This clonotype was seen at least ten times. The chain is built from TRBV5-1 and TRBJ1-1; no definite D call. V was clipped by 1 base and J by 1 base, with 11 bases between them. Germline CDR1 is SGHRS and CDR2 is YFSETQ. The CDR3 is 15 residues long. CDR3 in amino acids: CASSLNGLPNTEAFF. The DNA of the CDR3 is TGCGCCAGCAGCTTGAACGGGTTGCCGAACACTGAAGCTTTCTTT.

The chain recombines TRBV29-1 with TRBJ2-2; either TRBD1 or TRBD2 may supply D (5 bases each). This CDR3 comprises 14 residues. The V gene lost 3 bases and the J gene lost 2 bases, with 10 bases spanning the gap. The germline CDR1 and CDR2 sequences are SQVTM and ANQGSEA. The CDR3 reads CSVEGLANTGELFF. The CDR3 nucleotides read TGCAGCGTTGAGGGGCTAGCAAACACCGGGGAGCTGTTTTTT.

This clonotype has just a few counts. The chain uses TRBV24-1 and TRBJ1-5; D not resolved. Germline V lookup: CDR1 KGHDR, CDR2 SFDVKD. Deletions cut 5 bases from V and 2 bases from J, with 9 bases between. This CDR3 has 14 amino acids. This chain's CDR3 is CATSGGRGNQPQHF. The CDR3 region has the DNA TGTGCCACCAGTGGTGGACGGGGCAATCAGCCCCAGCATTTT.

In this sample, this clonotype turned up once. This chain connects TRBV9 to TRBJ1-4; maybe TRBD1 (6 bases). V lost 0 bases and J lost 5, with 17 bases in between. This CDR3 has 17 amino acids. The V gene's germline CDR1 is SGDLS and CDR2 YYNGEE. The CDR3 DNA follows: TGTGCCAGCAGCGTAGGAGAACTGGGACATCCGAATGAAAAACTGTTTTTT. Amino acid sequence: CASSVGELGHPNEKLFF.

This chain links TRBV11-3 with TRBJ2-7, with D unclear. This CDR3 contains 14 residues. Germline CDR1 and CDR2: SGHNT and YENEEA. With 4 bases removed from V and 0 bases from J, the gap between germline ends came to 10 bases. The CDR3 region has the DNA TGTGCCAGCAGCTCTCATAGGAGCTCCTACGAGCAGTACTTC. Translated, it gives CASSSHRSSYEQYF. Looking up the rest from reference TRBV11-3 and TRBJ2-7 gives the full variable domain: EAGVVQSPRYKIIEKKQPVAFWCNPISGHNTLYWYLQNLGQGPELLIRYENEEAVDDSQLPKDRFSAERLKGVDSTLKIQPAELGDSAVYLCASSSHRSSYEQYFGPGTRLTVT.

This clonotype occurred a few times. This chain links TRBV28 with TRBJ2-5, with D perhaps TRBD1 (5 bases). The CDR3 totals 14 residues. V lost 2 bases, J lost 10 bases, and 17 bases lay in between. The germline V gene encodes CDR1 MDHEN and CDR2 SYDVKM. The CDR3 nucleotides are TGTGCCAGCAGTTTAAAGGCATGGGCAGGGCACCAGTACTTC. Translation: CASSLKAWAGHQYF. The variable domain in full, completed from reference TRBV28 and TRBJ2-5, reads DVKVTQSSRYLVKRTGEKVFLECVQDMDHENMFWYRQDPGLGLRLIYFSYDVKMKEKGDIPEGYSVSREKKERFSLILESASTNQTSMYLCASSLKAWAGHQYFGPGTRLLVL.

This clonotype came up many times. This chain joins TRBV4-2 and TRBJ1-3, with D possibly matching TRBD1 (5 bases). The V gene lost 0 bases and the J gene lost 3 bases, with 21 bases spanning the gap. This CDR3 contains 19 residues. Germline CDR1 and CDR2: LGHNA and YNFKEQ. The CDR3 protein is CASSQERPGWGELGNTIYF. The CDR3 DNA follows: TGTGCCAGCAGCCAAGAACGCCCTGGGTGGGGGGAACTTGGAAACACCATATATTTT.

The sample holds a few counts of this clonotype. The V and J genes are TRBV7-2 and TRBJ2-2; tentatively, D is TRBD2 (5 bases). V was pared by 5 bases and J by 13 bases, with 20 bases between. CDR1 and CDR2 from the germline V gene are SGHTA and FQGNSA. This CDR3 is 14 amino acids long. The CDR3 region is CASSPQTAIGGLFF. The CDR3 DNA reads as TGTGCCAGCAGCCCACAGACCGCCATCGGAGGGCTGTTTTTT.

The chain links TRBV28 to TRBJ2-7; D remains unclear. The CDR3 spans 13 residues. Germline V gives CDR1 MDHEN, CDR2 SYDVKM. The V gene lost 3 bases and the J gene lost 0 bases, with 6 bases spanning the gap. CDR3 amino acids: CASSFPTSYEQYF. The CDR3 coding sequence is TGTGCCAGCAGTTTCCCGACCTCCTACGAGCAGTACTTC.

V usage is TRBV12-3 or TRBV12-4 and J usage is TRBJ1-1; a weak D match, TRBD1 (5 bases). The CDR3 is 16 amino acids. With 6 bases removed from V and 1 base from J, the gap between germline ends came to 18 bases. The CDR3 nucleotides read TGTGCCAGCAGAAGGACCCTACAGGTAGAGAACACTGAAGCTTTCTTT. It codes for CASRRTLQVENTEAFF.

This clonotype was seen at least ten times. CDR3 in DNA: TGTGCCAGTAATCAGGGGGCGAGCACCGGGGAGCTGTTTTTT. This gives the protein CASNQGASTGELFF. The rearrangement uses TRBV19 and TRBJ2-2, with TRBD1 identical over 8 bases. The CDR3 consists of 14 residues. In germline, CDR1 is LNHDA, CDR2 SQIVND (reference sequence). The ends lost 7 bases at V and 4 bases at J; junction bases unmatched: 5. Combining the CDR3 with reference TRBV19 and TRBJ2-2 gives the whole variable domain DGGITQSPKYLFRKEGQNVTLSCEQNLNHDAMYWYRQDPGQGLRLIYYSQIVNDFQKGDIAEGYSVSREKKESFPLTVTSAQKNPTAFYLCASNQGASTGELFFGEGSRLTVL.

The table lists this clonotype with a few counts. The chain recombines TRBV5-5 with TRBJ1-1; D gene unclear. V shed 8 bases and J shed 1 base, with 3 bases lying between them. Germline assignment: CDR1 SGHKS and CDR2 YYEKEE (reference sequence). This CDR3 has 10 amino acids. The CDR3 region has the DNA TGTGCCAGGAGGAACACTGAAGCTTTCTTT. It specifies CARRNTEAFF.

CDR3 protein: CSARWTDYEQYF. The CDR3 DNA follows: TGCAGTGCTAGATGGACTGATTACGAGCAGTACTTC. The chain recombines TRBV20-1 with TRBJ2-7; tentatively, D is TRBD2 (5 bases). The germline gives CDR1 DFQATT, CDR2 SNEGSKA (reference sequence). V lost 2 bases and J lost 4, with 9 bases in between. CDR3 size: 12 residues.

At least ten counts were recorded for this clonotype. For the CDR3, the DNA is TGTGCCAGCAGCGTTGGACAGGGGGGGAATGAGCAGTTCTTC. Translation gives CASSVGQGGNEQFF. The V call is TRBV7-2, the J call TRBJ2-1; 10 nucleotides align to TRBD1. Trimming at V came to 5 bases and at J to 7 bases, leaving 5 bases not matched to a gene. The germline gives CDR1 SGHTA, CDR2 FQGNSA. The CDR3 has 14 residues.

There are a few counts of this clonotype. This rearrangement joins TRBV7-6 to TRBJ2-7, with 7 bases matching TRBD2. The CDR3 covers 14 residues. Germline V gene data show CDR1 as SGHVS and CDR2 as FNYEAQ. With 2 bases clipped from V and 6 bases from J, the junction kept 7 bases outside the gene matches. The CDR3 reads CASSLSGTLSEQYF. The CDR3 coding sequence is TGTGCCAGCAGCTTAAGCGGGACCTTGAGCGAGCAGTACTTC.

This clonotype has a count of ten or more. The chain combines TRBV7-3 with TRBJ2-1; 10 nucleotides match TRBD2. The CDR3 consists of 15 residues. V shed 5 bases and J 8 bases; nucleotides not matched to a gene: 9. CDR1 SGHTA and CDR2 FQGTGA come from the germline V gene. The CDR3 spells CASSPGLAGVDEQFF. The DNA of the CDR3 is TGTGCCAGCAGCCCGGGGCTAGCGGGAGTAGATGAGCAGTTCTTC.

The rearrangement links TRBV29-1 to TRBJ1-1; maybe TRBD1 (6 bases). The V gene lost 4 bases and the J gene lost 1 base, with 19 bases spanning the gap. The CDR3 extends over 16 amino acids. From germline, CDR1 is SQVTM and CDR2 ANQGSEA. The CDR3 sequence: CSVGGTLPLGNTEAFF. In DNA form, the CDR3 reads TGCAGCGTTGGCGGGACACTCCCCCTGGGGAACACTGAAGCTTTCTTT.

This sequence joins TRBV5-1 and TRBJ1-2; D is possibly TRBD1 (5 bases). This CDR3 has 14 amino acids. With 4 bases removed from V and 6 bases from J, the gap between germline ends came to 16 bases. The V gene's germline CDR1 is SGHRS and CDR2 YFSETQ. The CDR3 loop reads CASSKGPAGDGYTF. CDR3 bases: TGCGCCAGCAGCAAGGGACCGGCGGGGGATGGCTACACCTTC. Using reference TRBV5-1 and TRBJ1-2 for the parts outside the CDR3, the full variable domain is KAGVTQTPRYLIKTRGQQVTLSCSPISGHRSVSWYQQTPGQGLQFLFEYFSETQRNKGNFPGRFSGRQFSNSRSEMNVSTLELGDSALYLCASSKGPAGDGYTFGSGTRLTVV.

This clonotype was recorded many times. The chain joins TRBV7-2 to TRBJ2-3; the D gene is possibly TRBD1 (5 bases). Germline values: CDR1 SGHTA, CDR2 FQGNSA. Between the trimmed V and J ends, which lost 0 bases and 3 bases, there was a span of 10 bases. The CDR3 has 15 residues. CDR3 region: CASSLAGRRTDTQYF. The CDR3 DNA follows: TGTGCCAGCAGCTTAGCGGGGCGGCGGACAGATACGCAGTATTTT.

This clonotype was picked up many times. The gene calls are TRBV5-1 and TRBJ2-7, with D uncertain. The CDR3 extends over 16 amino acids. Germline V lookup: CDR1 SGHRS, CDR2 YFSETQ. Deletions cut 4 bases from V and 1 base from J, with 18 bases between. CDR3: CASSPFMNTDSYEQYF. The DNA for the CDR3 is TGCGCCAGCAGCCCTTTTATGAATACAGATTCCTACGAGCAGTACTTC.

The chain links TRBV29-1 to TRBJ2-7; D is unclear. This CDR3 has 12 residues. Trimming took 4 bases from V and 6 from J, leaving 13 bases between them. The germline V gene has CDR1 SQVTM and CDR2 ANQGSEA. CDR3 sequence: CSVVPPGAEQYF. The CDR3, as DNA: TGCAGCGTTGTACCCCCTGGCGCCGAGCAGTACTTC.

This clonotype was recorded at least ten times. This chain links TRBV12-3 or TRBV12-4 with TRBJ1-6; D uncertain. The CDR3 has 18 amino acids. Deletions cut 3 bases from V and 0 bases from J, with 15 bases between. Written as DNA, the CDR3 is TGTGCCAGCAGTTTCGGCAGGCCACTGAGCTCCTATAATTCACCCCTCCACTTT. It yields the protein CASSFGRPLSSYNSPLHF.

This clonotype was counted at least ten times. The chain uses TRBV15 and TRBJ2-3, with 10 positions matching TRBD2. The germline V gene encodes CDR1 LNHNV and CDR2 YYDKDF (reference sequence). CDR3 length equals 17 residues. Trimming took 1 base from V and 4 from J; bases not matched to a gene: 8. Written as DNA, the CDR3 is TGTGCCACCAGCAGAGGAGGTCCTAGCGGGAGTGCAGATACGCAGTATTTT. This encodes CATSRGGPSGSADTQYF.

There are many counts of this clonotype. The V gene is TRBV28, the J gene TRBJ1-2; D uncertain. The germline V and J ends were trimmed by 4 bases and 8 bases, with 11 bases remaining between them. Germline CDR1 and CDR2: MDHEN and SYDVKM. The CDR3 covers 12 residues. The CDR3 here is CASSSPTGGYTF. CDR3 nucleotide sequence: TGTGCCAGCAGTTCCCCAACGGGGGGCTACACCTTC.